The source of this TCR beta chain is a study of T cells in Graves' hyperthyroidism and ophthalmopathy. The investigators amplified TCR beta CDR3 regions from RNA transcripts. The TCR CDR3 first-round RT-PCR relied on the HTBI primer set. TCRdb re-analysed the multiplex PCR reads in MiXCR, keeping a single row per CDR3 protein. The sample lists more than 550,000 distinct CDR3 sequences; 18% were seen once. This clonotype originated in a woman aged 45-65 years with Graves' hyperthyroidism that later progressed to Graves' ophthalmopathy. Sequenced material: blood.

As DNA, the CDR3 is TGTGCCAGCAGCTTGACAGGGGGAAAACTGTTTTTT. Its protein product is CASSLTGGKLFF. V gene TRBV5-4 combines with J gene TRBJ1-4; 8 bases map to TRBD1. CDR3 length: 12 residues. Germline CDR1 reads SGHNT; CDR2 reads YYREEE (reference sequence). Unmatched junction bases numbered 0, after V lost 1 base and J lost 10 bases.